Detailed here is one T cell receptor (beta chain). As yet, its antigen is unknown. V shed 5 bases and J 9 bases; nucleotides not matched to a gene: 14. Looked up from germline, CDR1 is SGHVS and CDR2 is FQNEAQ. This CDR3 is 16 amino acids long. Sample-barcoded 5' priming and a J-beta primer mix drove a second PCR of roughly 7 to 11 cycles. The authors tagged each cDNA molecule using a template-switch adaptor with 12 random nucleotides. TCRdb independently ran MiXCR on the 5' RACE reads; one entry per CDR3 protein. The data show around 780,000 distinct CDR3 sequences, under 30% seen once. The sample originates from a study of blood T cells in healthy people across ages. Study at large: T cells yielded about one barcoded beta molecule per two cells through template switching. Study observations and caveats: Those diversity estimates obtained from one million T cells were thought to be underestimates.

Extractions gave at least 5 micrograms of total RNA per sample. The same data also contributed to another study, on T cells of mothers and their children.

This clonotype originated in a boy under 18 in good health. Sequences were obtained from blood. The genes are TRBV7-8 and TRBJ2-1; TRBD2 agrees at 9 bases. This CDR3 is CASSPRGAGGPGEQFF. CDR3 DNA sequence: TGTGCCAGCAGCCCCCGTGGGGCGGGGGGGCCGGGTGAGCAGTTCTTC. The whole variable domain, filled in from reference TRBV7-8 and TRBJ2-1, reads GAGVSQSPRYKVAKRGQDVALRCDPISGHVSLFWYQQALGQGPEFLTYFQNEAQLDKSGLPSDRFFAERPEGSVSTLKIQRTQQEDSAVYLCASSPRGAGGPGEQFFGPGTRLTVL.